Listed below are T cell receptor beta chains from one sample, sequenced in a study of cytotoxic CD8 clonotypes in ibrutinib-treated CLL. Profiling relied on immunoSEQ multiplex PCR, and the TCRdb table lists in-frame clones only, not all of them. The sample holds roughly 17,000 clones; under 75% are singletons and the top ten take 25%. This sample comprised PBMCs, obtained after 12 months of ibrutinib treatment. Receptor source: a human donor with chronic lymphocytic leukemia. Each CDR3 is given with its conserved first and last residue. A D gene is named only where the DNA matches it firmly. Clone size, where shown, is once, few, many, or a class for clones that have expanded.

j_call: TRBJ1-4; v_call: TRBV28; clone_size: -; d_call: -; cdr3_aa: CASSNGGQNEKLFF; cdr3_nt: TGTGCCAGCAGTAATGGCGGCCAGAATGAAAAACTGTTTTTT
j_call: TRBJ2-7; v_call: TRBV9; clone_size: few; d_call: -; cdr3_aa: CASSVEGGGPYEQYF; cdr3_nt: TGTGCCAGCAGCGTAGAAGGCGGGGGCCCCTACGAGCAGTACTTC
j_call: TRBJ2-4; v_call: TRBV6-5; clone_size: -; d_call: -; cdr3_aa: CASSYSRRQINIQYF; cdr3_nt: TGTGCCAGCAGTTACTCAAGGCGACAGATTAACATTCAGTACTTC
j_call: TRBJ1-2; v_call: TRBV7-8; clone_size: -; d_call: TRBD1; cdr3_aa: CASSYPGQGAANGYTF; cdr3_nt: TGTGCCAGCAGCTATCCGGGACAGGGGGCGGCCAATGGCTACACCTTC
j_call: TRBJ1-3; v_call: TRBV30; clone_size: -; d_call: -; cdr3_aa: CAWRALRSASGNTIYF; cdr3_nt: TGTGCCTGGAGGGCCTTAAGGTCGGCCTCTGGAAACACCATATATTTT
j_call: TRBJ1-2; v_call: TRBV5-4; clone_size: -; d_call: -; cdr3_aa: CASSLGEGHYGYTF; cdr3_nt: TGTGCCAGCAGCTTGGGGGAGGGCCACTATGGCTACACCTTC
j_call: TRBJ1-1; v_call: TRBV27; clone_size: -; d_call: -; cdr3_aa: CASSSQGTEAFF; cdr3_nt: TGTGCCAGCAGTTCACAGGGTACTGAAGCTTTCTTT
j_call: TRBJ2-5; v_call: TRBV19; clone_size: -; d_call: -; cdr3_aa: CASSIARGETQYF; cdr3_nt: TGTGCCAGTAGTATTGCGAGGGGAGAGACCCAGTACTTC
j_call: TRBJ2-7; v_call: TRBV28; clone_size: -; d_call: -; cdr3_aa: CASSLGSYYEQYF; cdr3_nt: TGTGCCAGCAGTTTGGGCTCCTACTACGAGCAGTACTTC
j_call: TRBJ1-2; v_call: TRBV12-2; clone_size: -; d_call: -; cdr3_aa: CASRLVQGDDGYTF; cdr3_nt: TGTGCAAGTCGCTTAGTTCAGGGGGATGATGGCTACACCTTC
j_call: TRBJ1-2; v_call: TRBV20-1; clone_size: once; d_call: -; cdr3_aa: CSAREYHGYTF; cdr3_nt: TGCAGTGCTAGAGAGTACCATGGCTACACCTTC
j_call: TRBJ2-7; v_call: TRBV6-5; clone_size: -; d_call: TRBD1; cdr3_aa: CASSYGQGSFEQYF; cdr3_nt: TGTGCCAGCAGTTACGGACAGGGGTCGTTCGAGCAGTACTTC
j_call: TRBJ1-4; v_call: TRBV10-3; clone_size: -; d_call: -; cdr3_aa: CAISESGRGGDEKLFF; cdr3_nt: TGTGCCATCAGTGAGTCCGGCAGGGGCGGAGATGAAAAACTGTTTTTT
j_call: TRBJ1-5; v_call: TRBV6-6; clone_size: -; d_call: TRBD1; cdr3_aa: CASSYAGGLGGPQHF; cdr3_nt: TGTGCCAGCAGTTACGCAGGGGGATTGGGGGGGCCCCAGCATTTT
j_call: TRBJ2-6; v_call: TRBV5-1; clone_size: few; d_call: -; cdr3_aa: CASTDSLGANVLTF; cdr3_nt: TGCGCCAGCACGGACTCTCTTGGGGCCAACGTCCTGACTTTC
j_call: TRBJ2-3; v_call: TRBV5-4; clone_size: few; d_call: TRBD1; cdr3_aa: CASSLEDRSSEYF; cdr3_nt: TGTGCCAGCAGCTTGGAGGACAGGTCATCGGAGTATTTT
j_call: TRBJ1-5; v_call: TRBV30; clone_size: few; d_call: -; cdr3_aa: CAWSVLRGDQPQHF; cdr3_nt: TGTGCCTGGAGTGTGTTGAGAGGGGACCAGCCCCAGCATTTT
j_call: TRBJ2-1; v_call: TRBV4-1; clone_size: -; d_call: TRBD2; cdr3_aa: CASSHPSGRGTYNEQFF; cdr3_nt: TGCGCCAGCAGCCACCCAAGCGGGAGGGGGACCTACAATGAGCAGTTCTTC
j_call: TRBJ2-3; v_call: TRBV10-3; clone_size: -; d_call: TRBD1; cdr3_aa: CATDEGQGVTDTQYF; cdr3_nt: TGTGCCACCGATGAGGGACAGGGGGTCACAGATACGCAGTATTTT
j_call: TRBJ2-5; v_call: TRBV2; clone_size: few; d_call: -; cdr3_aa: CASSEKLAVTQYF; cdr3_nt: TGTGCCAGCAGTGAAAAGCTAGCTGTGACCCAGTACTTC
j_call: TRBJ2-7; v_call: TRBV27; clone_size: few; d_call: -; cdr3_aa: CASSPFDGDEQYF; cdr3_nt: TGTGCCAGCAGTCCCTTCGACGGGGACGAGCAGTACTTC
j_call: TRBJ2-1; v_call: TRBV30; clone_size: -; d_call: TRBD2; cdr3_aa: CARSLVGREGYNEQFF; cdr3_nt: TGTGCCCGGAGCCTGGTTGGGCGGGAGGGCTACAATGAGCAGTTCTTC
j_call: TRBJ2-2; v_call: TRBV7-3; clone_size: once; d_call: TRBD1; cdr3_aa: CASSLSQGASTGELFF; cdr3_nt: TGTGCCAGCAGCTTAAGTCAGGGGGCTTCGACCGGGGAGCTGTTTTTT
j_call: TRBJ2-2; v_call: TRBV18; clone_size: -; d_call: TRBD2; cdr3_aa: CASSPQTSGRGLVGELFF; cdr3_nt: TGTGCCAGCTCACCACAGACTAGCGGGAGAGGCCTAGTCGGGGAGCTGTTTTTT
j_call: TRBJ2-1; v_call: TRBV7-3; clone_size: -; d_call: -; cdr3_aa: CASSVDPHRGSEQFF; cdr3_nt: TGTGCCAGCAGCGTAGACCCCCATCGTGGAAGCGAGCAGTTCTTC
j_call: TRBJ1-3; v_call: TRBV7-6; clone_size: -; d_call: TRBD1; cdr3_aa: CASSPRQGASGNTIYF; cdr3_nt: TGTGCCAGCAGCCCTAGACAGGGAGCCTCTGGAAACACCATATATTTT
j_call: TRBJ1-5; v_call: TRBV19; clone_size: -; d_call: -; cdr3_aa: CASSTGGVGQPQHF; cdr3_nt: TGTGCCAGTAGTACGGGAGGGGTAGGGCAGCCCCAGCATTTT
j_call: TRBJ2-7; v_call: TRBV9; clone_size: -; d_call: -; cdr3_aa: CASSGDSSNEQYF; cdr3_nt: TGTGCCAGCAGCGGAGACAGTTCCAACGAGCAGTACTTC
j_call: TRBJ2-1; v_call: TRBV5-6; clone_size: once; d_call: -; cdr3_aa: CASSSDPSASSYNEQFF; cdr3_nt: TGTGCCAGCAGCTCGGATCCGTCGGCCAGCTCCTACAATGAGCAGTTCTTC
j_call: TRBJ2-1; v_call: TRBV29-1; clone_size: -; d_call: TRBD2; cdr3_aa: CSVPGLALINEQFF; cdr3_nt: TGCAGCGTACCGGGACTAGCGCTTATAAATGAGCAGTTCTTC
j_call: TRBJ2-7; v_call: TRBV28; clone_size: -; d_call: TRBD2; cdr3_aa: CASSKPGLAYEQYF; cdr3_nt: TGTGCCAGCAGTAAACCGGGACTAGCCTACGAGCAGTACTTC
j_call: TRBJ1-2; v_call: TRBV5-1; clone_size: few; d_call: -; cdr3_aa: CASSLAGAGNYGYTF; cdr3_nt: TGCGCCAGCAGCTTGGCCGGCGCAGGAAACTATGGCTACACCTTC
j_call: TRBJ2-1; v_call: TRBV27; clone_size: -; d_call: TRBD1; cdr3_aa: CASSSYDTGAYDNEQFF; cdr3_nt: TGTGCCAGCAGTTCCTACGACACAGGGGCCTATGACAATGAGCAGTTCTTC
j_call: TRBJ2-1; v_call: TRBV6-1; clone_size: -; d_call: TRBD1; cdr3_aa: CASSEPTGGRLRHNEQFF; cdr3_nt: TGTGCCAGCAGTGAGCCTACAGGGGGCCGACTCCGACACAATGAGCAGTTCTTC
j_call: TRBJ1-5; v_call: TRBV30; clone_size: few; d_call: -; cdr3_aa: CAWRGERNQPQHF; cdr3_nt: TGTGCCTGGAGGGGGGAGCGCAATCAGCCCCAGCATTTT
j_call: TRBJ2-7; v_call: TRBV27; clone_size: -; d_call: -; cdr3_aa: CASSPFGPAYEQYF; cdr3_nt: TGTGCCAGCAGTCCTTTCGGGCCCGCCTACGAGCAGTACTTC
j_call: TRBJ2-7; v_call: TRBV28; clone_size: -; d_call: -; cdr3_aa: CASSRGANYEQYF; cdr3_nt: TGTGCCAGTAGTCGAGGGGCCAACTACGAGCAGTACTTC
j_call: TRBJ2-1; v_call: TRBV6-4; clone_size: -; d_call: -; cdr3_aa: CASSYGTPLNEQFF; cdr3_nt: TGTGCCAGCAGTTACGGGACTCCCCTTAATGAGCAGTTCTTC
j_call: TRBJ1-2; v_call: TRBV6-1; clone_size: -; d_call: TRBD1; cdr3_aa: CASRQGALYGYTF; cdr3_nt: TGTGCCAGCCGACAGGGGGCGCTTTATGGCTACACCTTC
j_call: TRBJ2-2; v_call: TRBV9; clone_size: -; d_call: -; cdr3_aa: CASSPLGPRAGELFF; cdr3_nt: TGTGCCAGCAGCCCCCTAGGACCAAGGGCCGGGGAGCTGTTTTTT
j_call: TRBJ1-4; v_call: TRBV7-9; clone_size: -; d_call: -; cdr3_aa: CASSPDGNEKLFF; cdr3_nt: TGTGCCAGCAGCCCCGACGGTAATGAAAAACTGTTTTTT
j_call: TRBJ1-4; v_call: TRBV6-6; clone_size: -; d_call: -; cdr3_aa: CASSWTENEKLFF; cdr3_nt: TGTGCCAGCAGTTGGACAGAAAATGAAAAACTGTTTTTT
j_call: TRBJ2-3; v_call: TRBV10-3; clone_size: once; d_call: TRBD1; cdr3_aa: CAISDETGDTDTQYF; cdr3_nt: TGTGCCATCAGTGACGAGACAGGGGACACAGATACGCAGTATTTT
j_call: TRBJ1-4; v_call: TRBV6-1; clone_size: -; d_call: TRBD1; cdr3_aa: CASSPRGAGNEKLFF; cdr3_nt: TGTGCCAGCAGTCCCAGGGGGGCAGGGAATGAAAAACTGTTTTTT
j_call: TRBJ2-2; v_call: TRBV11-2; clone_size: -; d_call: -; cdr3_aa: CASSLRSGTGELFF; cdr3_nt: TGTGCCAGCAGCTTACGGAGCGGCACCGGGGAGCTGTTTTTT